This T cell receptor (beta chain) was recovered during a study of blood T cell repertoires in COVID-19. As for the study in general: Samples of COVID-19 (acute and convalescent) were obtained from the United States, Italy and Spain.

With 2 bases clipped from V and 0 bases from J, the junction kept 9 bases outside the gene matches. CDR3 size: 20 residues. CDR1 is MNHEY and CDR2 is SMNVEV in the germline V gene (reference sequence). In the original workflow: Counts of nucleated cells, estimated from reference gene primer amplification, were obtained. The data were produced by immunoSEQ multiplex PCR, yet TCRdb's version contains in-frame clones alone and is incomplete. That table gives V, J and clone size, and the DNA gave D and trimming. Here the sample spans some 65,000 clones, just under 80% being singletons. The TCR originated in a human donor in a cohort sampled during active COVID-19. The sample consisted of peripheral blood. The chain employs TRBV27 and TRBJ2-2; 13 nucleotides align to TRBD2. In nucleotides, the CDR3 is TGTGCCAGCAGTTTAGCCAGGGCGACTAGCGGGAGGCCGAACACCGGGGAGCTGTTTTTT. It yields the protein CASSLARATSGRPNTGELFF.